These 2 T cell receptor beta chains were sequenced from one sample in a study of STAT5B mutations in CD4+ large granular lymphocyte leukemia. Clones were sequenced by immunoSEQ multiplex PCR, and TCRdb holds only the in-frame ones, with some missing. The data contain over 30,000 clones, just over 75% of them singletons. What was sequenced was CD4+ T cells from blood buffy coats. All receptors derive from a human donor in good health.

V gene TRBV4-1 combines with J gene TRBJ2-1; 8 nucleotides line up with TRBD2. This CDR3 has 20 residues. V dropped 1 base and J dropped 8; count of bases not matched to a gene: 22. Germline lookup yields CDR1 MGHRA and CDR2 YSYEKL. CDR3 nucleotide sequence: TGCGCCAGCAGCCAAGCCCAACCCCGGGGGGGCGCGGGAAGGGGGGATGAGCAGTTCTTC. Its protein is CASSQAQPRGGAGRGDEQFF.

For the CDR3, the DNA is TGTGCCAGCAGCGTAGGGGGACACGGAAACACCATATATTTT. Protein sequence: CASSVGGHGNTIYF. The chain combines TRBV9 with TRBJ1-3, with D maybe TRBD1 (6 bases). Trimming took 0 bases from V and 4 from J, leaving 8 bases between them. CDR1 and CDR2 from the germline V gene are SGDLS and YYNGEE. This CDR3 has 14 amino acids.